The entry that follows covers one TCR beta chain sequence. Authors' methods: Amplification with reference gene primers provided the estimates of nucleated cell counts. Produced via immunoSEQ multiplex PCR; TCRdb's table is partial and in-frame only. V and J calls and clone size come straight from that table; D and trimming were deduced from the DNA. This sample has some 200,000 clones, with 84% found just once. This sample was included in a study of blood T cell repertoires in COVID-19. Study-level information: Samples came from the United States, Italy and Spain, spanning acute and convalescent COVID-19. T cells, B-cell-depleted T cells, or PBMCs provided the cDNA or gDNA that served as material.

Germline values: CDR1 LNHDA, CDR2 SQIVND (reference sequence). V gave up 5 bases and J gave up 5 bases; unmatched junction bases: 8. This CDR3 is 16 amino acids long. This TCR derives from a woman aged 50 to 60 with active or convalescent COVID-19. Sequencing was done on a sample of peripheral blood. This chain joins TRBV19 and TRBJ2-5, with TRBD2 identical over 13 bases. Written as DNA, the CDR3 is TGTGCCAGTAGTCCGCAGGGACTAGCGGGGCGGGAGACCCAGTACTTC. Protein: CASSPQGLAGRETQYF.